Detailed here is one TCR beta chain. This record comes from a study of cytomegalovirus exposure and HLA in healthy donors. Healthy bone marrow donors made up the cohort. From germline, CDR1 is LGHNA and CDR2 YSLEER. The CDR3 sequence is 14 residues long. J gave up 5 bases and V 8 bases, and 8 bases lay outside the gene matches. This PCR relied on a set of 60 Vbeta primers and 13 Jbeta primers. This table comes from immunoSEQ multiplex PCR, and its TCRdb copy is limited to in-frame clones, with some not included. The sample shows 85,000 to 100,000 clones, about 79% of them seen only once. The TCR originated in a male donor in good health and CMV-seropositive. This chain connects TRBV4-3 to TRBJ1-2; the match to TRBD1 covers 10 bases. The specimen was PBMCs. The CDR3 DNA reads as TGCGCCAGCGCCCGGGACAGGGGAACGTATGGCTACACCTTC. Amino acid sequence: CASARDRGTYGYTF.